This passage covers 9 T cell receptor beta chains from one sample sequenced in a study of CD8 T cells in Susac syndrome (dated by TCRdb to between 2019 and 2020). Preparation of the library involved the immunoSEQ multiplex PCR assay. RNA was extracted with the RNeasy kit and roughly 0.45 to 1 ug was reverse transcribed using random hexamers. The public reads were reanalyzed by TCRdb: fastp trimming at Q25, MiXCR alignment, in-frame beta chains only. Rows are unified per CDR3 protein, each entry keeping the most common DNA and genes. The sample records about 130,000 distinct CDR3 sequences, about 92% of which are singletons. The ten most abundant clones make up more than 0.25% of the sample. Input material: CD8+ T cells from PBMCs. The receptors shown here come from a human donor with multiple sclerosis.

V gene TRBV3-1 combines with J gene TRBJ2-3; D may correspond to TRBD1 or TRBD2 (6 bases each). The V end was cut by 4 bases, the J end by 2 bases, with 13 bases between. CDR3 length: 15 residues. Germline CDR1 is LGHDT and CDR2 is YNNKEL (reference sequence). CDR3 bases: TGTGCCAGCAGCCCCCCGGGGGCGAACACAGATACGCAGTATTTT. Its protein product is CASSPPGANTDTQYF.

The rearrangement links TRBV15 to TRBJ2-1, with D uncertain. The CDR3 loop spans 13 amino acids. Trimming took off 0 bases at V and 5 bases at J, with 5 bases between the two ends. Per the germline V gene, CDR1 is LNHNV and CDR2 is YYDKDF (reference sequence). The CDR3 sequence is CATSREADNEQFF. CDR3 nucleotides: TGTGCCACCAGCAGAGAAGCTGACAATGAGCAGTTCTTC.

CDR3 nucleotide sequence: TGCAGTGCTAGCAACTATGGCTACACCTTC. Amino acid sequence: CSASNYGYTF. The V gene is TRBV20-1, the J gene TRBJ1-2, with no clear D. V was clipped by 3 bases and J by 2 bases, with 1 base between them. This CDR3 region has 10 residues. Germline CDR1 reads DFQATT; CDR2 reads SNEGSKA (reference sequence).

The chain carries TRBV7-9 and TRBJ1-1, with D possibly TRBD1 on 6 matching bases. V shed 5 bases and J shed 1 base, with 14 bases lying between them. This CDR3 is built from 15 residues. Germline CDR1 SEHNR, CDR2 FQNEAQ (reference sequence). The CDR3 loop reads CASSKQGRKNTEAFF. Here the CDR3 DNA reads TGTGCCAGCAGCAAACAGGGTAGGAAGAACACTGAAGCTTTCTTT.

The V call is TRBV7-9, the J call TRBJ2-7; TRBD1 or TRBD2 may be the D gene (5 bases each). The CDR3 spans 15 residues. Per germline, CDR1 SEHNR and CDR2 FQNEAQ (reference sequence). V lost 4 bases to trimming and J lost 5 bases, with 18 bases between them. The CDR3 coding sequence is TGTGCCAGCAGCTATGGCGGGTGGGGCGGCGACGAGCAGTACTTC. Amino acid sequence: CASSYGGWGGDEQYF.

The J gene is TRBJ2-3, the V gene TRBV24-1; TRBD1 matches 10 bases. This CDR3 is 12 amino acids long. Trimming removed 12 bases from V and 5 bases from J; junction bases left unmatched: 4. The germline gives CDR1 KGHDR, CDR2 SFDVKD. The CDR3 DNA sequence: TGTGCCGCTGGACAGGGGGGAGATACGCAGTATTTT. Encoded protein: CAAGQGGDTQYF.

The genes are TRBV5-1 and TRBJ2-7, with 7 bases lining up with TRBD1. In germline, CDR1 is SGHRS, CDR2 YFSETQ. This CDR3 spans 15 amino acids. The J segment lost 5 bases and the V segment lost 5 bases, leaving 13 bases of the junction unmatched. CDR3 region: CASRPEKGQIHEQYF. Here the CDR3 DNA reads TGCGCCAGCAGGCCGGAGAAGGGACAGATTCACGAGCAGTACTTC.

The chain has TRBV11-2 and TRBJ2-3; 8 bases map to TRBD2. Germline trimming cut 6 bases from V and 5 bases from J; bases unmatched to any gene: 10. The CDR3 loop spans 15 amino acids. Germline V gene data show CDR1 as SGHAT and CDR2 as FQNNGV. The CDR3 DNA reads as TGTGCCAGCAGGACGAGACGGGGGGGAGAAGATACGCAGTATTTT. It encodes CASRTRRGGEDTQYF.

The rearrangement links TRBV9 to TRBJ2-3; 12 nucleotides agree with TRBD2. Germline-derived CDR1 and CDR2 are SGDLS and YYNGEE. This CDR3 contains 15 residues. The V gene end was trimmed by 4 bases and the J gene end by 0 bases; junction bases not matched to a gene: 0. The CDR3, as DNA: TGTGCCAGCAGCACTAGCGGGGGGAGCACAGATACGCAGTATTTT. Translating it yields CASSTSGGSTDTQYF.